The present entry profiles one T cell receptor (beta chain) with its context. The data originate from a study of cytomegalovirus exposure and HLA in healthy donors. CDR3 length equals 15 residues. V gave up 2 bases and J gave up 7 bases; unmatched junction bases: 10. CDR1 and CDR2 (germline): GTSNPN, SVGIG (reference sequence). The PCR had 60 Vbeta and 13 Jbeta primers. Here immunoSEQ multiplex PCR was the method, and the copy in TCRdb shows in-frame clones only, minus some. The sample has some 130,000 clones; approximately 85% are singletons. Sequenced input: PBMCs. This clonotype was sampled from a woman between 50 and 59 years old in good health and CMV-seropositive. The genes are TRBV30 and TRBJ2-1; 8 nucleotides align to TRBD1. This CDR3 reads CAWSRDWTGRNEQFF. The CDR3 nucleotides read TGTGCCTGGAGTAGAGATTGGACAGGGCGGAATGAGCAGTTCTTC.